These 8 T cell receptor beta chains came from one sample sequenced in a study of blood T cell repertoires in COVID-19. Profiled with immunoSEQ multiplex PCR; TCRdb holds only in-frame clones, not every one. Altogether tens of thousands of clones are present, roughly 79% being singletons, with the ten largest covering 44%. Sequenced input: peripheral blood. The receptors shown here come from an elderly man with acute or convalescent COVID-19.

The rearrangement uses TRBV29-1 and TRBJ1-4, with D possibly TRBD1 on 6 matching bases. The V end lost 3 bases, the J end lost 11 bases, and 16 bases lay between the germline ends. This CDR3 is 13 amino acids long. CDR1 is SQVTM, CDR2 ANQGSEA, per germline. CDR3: CSVEGALPGKLFF. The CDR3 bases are TGCAGCGTTGAGGGGGCCCTCCCAGGGAAACTGTTTTTT.

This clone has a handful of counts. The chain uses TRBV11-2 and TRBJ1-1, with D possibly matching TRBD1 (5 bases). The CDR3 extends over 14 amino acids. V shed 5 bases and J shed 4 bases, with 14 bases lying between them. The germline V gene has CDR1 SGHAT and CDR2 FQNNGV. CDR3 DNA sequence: TGTGCCAGCAGCCTTTACGACAGAAGCACTGAAGCTTTCTTT. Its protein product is CASSLYDRSTEAFF. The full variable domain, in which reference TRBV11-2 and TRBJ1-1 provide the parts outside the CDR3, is EAGVAQSPRYKIIEKRQSVAFWCNPISGHATLYWYQQILGQGPKLLIQFQNNGVVDDSQLPKDRFSAERLKGVDSTLKIQPAKLEDSAVYLCASSLYDRSTEAFFGQGTRLTVV.

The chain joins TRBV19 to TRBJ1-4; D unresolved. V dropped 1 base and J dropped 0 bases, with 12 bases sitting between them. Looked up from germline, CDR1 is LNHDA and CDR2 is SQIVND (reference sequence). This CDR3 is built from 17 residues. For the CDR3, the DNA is TGTGCCAGTAGTATAGGACTTCCCTTTGCAACTAATGAAAAACTGTTTTTT. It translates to CASSIGLPFATNEKLFF.

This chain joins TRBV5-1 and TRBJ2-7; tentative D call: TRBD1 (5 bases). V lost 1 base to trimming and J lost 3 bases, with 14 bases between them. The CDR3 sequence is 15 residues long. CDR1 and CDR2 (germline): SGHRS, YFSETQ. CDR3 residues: CASSLYAERGYEQYF. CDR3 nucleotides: TGCGCCAGCAGCTTGTATGCTGAAAGGGGCTACGAGCAGTACTTC. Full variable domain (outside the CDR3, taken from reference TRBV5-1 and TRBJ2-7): KAGVTQTPRYLIKTRGQQVTLSCSPISGHRSVSWYQQTPGQGLQFLFEYFSETQRNKGNFPGRFSGRQFSNSRSEMNVSTLELGDSALYLCASSLYAERGYEQYFGPGTRLTVT.

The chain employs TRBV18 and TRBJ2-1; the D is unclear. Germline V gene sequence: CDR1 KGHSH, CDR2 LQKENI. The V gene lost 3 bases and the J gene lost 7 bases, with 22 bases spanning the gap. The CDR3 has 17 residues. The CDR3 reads CASSPLRSSGSTNEQFF. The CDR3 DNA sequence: TGTGCCAGCTCACCTTTGAGATCGTCCGGGTCTACAAATGAGCAGTTCTTC.

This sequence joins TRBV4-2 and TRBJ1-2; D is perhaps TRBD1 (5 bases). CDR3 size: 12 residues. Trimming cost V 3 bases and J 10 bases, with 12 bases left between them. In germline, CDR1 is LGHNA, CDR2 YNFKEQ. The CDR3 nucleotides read TGTGCCAGCAGCCAGCAGGGCCAGATCTACACCTTC. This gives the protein CASSQQGQIYTF.

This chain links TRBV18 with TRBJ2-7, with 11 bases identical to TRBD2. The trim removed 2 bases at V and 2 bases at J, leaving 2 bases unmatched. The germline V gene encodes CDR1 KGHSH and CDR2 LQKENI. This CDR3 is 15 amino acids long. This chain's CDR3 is CASSPETSGAYEQYF. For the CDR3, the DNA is TGTGCCAGCTCACCAGAGACTAGCGGGGCCTACGAGCAGTACTTC.

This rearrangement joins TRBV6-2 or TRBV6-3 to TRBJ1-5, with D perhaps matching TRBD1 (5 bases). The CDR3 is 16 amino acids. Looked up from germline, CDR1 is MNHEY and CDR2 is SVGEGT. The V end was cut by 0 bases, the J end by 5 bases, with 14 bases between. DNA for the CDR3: TGTGCCAGCAGTTACTCGAGGAGGGCGGGGGATCAGCCCCAGCATTTT. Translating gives CASSYSRRAGDQPQHF.